This T cell receptor (beta chain) was captured by sequencing in a study of blood T cell repertoires in COVID-19. Study information: Sites across the United States, Italy and Spain contributed samples from acute and convalescent COVID-19. The analysed material was cDNA or gDNA that came from T cells, B-cell-depleted T cells, or PBMCs.

CDR1 and CDR2 from the germline V gene are SQVTM and ANQGSEA. V lost 7 bases, J lost 3 bases, and 12 bases lay in between. This CDR3 has 12 amino acids. In the original analysis: Using reference gene primer amplification, nucleated cell counts were estimated. Data came from immunoSEQ multiplex PCR; TCRdb stores just in-frame clones and leaves some out. V, J and clone size derive from that table, while D and trimming were established from the DNA sequence. The profile shows a few hundred thousand clones, about 85% of them singletons. The rearrangement uses TRBV29-1 and TRBJ1-1, with TRBD1 as a possible D gene (6 bases). The sequenced sample was peripheral blood. This clonotype was sampled from a man aged 35-49 years with acute or convalescent COVID-19. The CDR3 is CSAGQSYTEAFF. For the CDR3, the DNA is TGCAGCGCTGGACAGTCCTACACTGAAGCTTTCTTT.